The entry that follows covers one TCR beta chain sequence. What it recognizes is unknown. The entry originates in a study of regulatory T cells in long-lasting Graves disease. Overall study context: New Graves' disease cases had less than 3 months of antithyroid drugs. Study-level points and caveats: Under persistent disease, TRBV28, TRBJ1-2 and TRBJ2-5 were used preferentially.

Time point of the sample: newly diagnosed GD, antithyroid drugs for less than 3 months. PBMCs provided the RNA from which the TCR library was made. With iRepertoire HTBI primers and Arm-PCR of CDR3 regions, TCR beta libraries were built. TCRdb reanalysed the multiplex PCR reads using MiXCR and keeps one entry per CDR3 protein. The repertoire holds approximately 310,000 distinct CDR3 sequences, with 15% to 20% as singletons. Losses at the gene ends were 4 bases for V and 5 bases for J; bases not matched to a gene: 12. The CDR3 sequence is 17 residues long. The V gene's germline CDR1 is MDHEN and CDR2 SYDVKM.

The chain uses TRBV28 and TRBJ2-3; 10 bases agree with TRBD1. The material sequenced was peripheral blood mononuclear cells (PBMCs), taken at new diagnosis, from a patient treated with antithyroid drugs. The source is a female donor with Graves disease. This CDR3 is CASSSLPSTGGVDTQYF. The CDR3 bases are TGTGCCAGCAGTTCCTTACCCTCGACAGGGGGCGTAGATACGCAGTATTTT.